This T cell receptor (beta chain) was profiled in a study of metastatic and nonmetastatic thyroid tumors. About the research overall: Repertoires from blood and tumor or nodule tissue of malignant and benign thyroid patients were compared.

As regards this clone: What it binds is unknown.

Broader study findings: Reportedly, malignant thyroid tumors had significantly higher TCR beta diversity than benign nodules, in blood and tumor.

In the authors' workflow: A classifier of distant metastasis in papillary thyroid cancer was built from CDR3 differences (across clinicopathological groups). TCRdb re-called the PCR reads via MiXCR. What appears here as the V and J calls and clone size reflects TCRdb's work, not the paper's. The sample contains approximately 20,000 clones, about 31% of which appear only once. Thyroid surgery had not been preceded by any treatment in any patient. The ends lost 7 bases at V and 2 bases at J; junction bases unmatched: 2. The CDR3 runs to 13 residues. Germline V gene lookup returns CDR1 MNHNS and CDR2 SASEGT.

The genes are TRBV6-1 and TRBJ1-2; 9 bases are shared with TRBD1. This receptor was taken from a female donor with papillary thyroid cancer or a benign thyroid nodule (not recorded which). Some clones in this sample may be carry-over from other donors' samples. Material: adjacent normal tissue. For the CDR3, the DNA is TGTGCCAGCATAGGACAGGGGAACTATGGCTACACCTTC. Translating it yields CASIGQGNYGYTF.